A single sample gave rise to the 27 T cell receptor beta chains below, sequenced in a study of cytomegalovirus exposure and HLA in healthy donors. Researchers ran the PCR with 60 Vbeta and 13 Jbeta primers. The repertoire was sequenced with immunoSEQ multiplex PCR; TCRdb's copy has only in-frame clones and lacks some. Across roughly 120,000 clones, the top ten clones capture 2.2% of the sample. Sequenced input: PBMCs. These receptors all stem from a man in his forties in good health and CMV-seronegative.

The gene calls are TRBV11-2 and TRBJ2-5; 8 bases agree with TRBD2. The CDR3 is made up of 19 amino acids. The germline V gene has CDR1 SGHAT and CDR2 FQNNGV. With V trimmed by 6 bases and J by 5 bases, 23 bases remained unmatched. The CDR3, as DNA: TGTGCCAGCAGGATCGTAAGGACAGCCAACAAGCGGGAGAGGGAGACCCAGTACTTC. Amino acid sequence: CASRIVRTANKRERETQYF.

The rearrangement links TRBV7-9 to TRBJ2-7; TRBD1 agrees at 9 bases. The CDR3 runs 14 residues. CDR1 is SEHNR, CDR2 FQNEAQ, per germline (reference sequence). J lost 4 bases, V lost 3 bases, and 4 bases had no gene match. The CDR3 DNA is TGTGCCAGCAGCTTCGCGGGACAGGGTTACGAGCAGTACTTC. Protein: CASSFAGQGYEQYF.

The rearrangement uses TRBV2 and TRBJ1-1; the match to TRBD1 covers 7 bases. Germline V lookup: CDR1 SNHLY, CDR2 FYNNEI. CDR3 length equals 14 residues. J was trimmed by 0 bases and V by 6 bases; bases with no gene match: 4. CDR3 DNA sequence: TGTGCCAGCAGAAGACAGGGCATGAACACTGAAGCTTTCTTT. Protein product: CASRRQGMNTEAFF.

The genes are TRBV29-1 and TRBJ2-1; tentatively, D is TRBD1 (6 bases). Germline loops: CDR1 SQVTM, CDR2 ANQGSEA. Trimming removed 2 bases from V and 1 base from J, with 12 bases in between. This CDR3 has 15 residues. This chain's CDR3 is CSVESGQFSYNEQFF. The CDR3 region has the DNA TGCAGCGTTGAATCAGGACAGTTTTCCTACAATGAGCAGTTCTTC.

The genes are TRBV10-3 and TRBJ1-5, with 7 bases fitting TRBD1. Germline assignment: CDR1 ENHRY and CDR2 SYGVKD. The CDR3 has 15 residues. Germline trimming cut 2 bases from V and 7 bases from J; bases unmatched to any gene: 8. The CDR3: CAISEPGTVVQPQHF. DNA of the CDR3: TGTGCCATCAGTGAGCCGGGGACAGTCGTGCAGCCCCAGCATTTT.

In the case of this clone: A junction end diverges from the germline sequence, so it may reflect a read error. This chain connects TRBV9 to TRBJ2-7; D is undetermined. The CDR3 is made up of 13 amino acids. From germline, CDR1 is SGDLS and CDR2 YYNGEE. CDR3 in DNA: TGTGCCAGCAGTTGTCGAAGCCCCTACGGGCAGTACTTC. Its translation is CASSCRSPYGQYF. The full variable domain, rest sourced from reference TRBV9 and TRBJ2-7, is DSGVTQTPKHLITATGQRVTLRCSPRSGDLSVYWYQQSLDQGLQFLIQYYNGEERAKGNILERFSAQQFPDLHSELNLSSLELGDSALYFCASSCRSPYGQYFGPGTRLTVT.

This chain connects TRBV6-6 to TRBJ2-1, with a weak D call TRBD2 (6 bases). The CDR3 is made up of 15 amino acids. The ends were cut back, 4 bases at V and 3 bases at J, with 13 bases in the middle. Germline assignment: CDR1 MNHNY and CDR2 SVGAGI (reference sequence). The DNA of the CDR3 is TGTGCCAGCAGTTCCGCGGCGGGATACTACAATGAGCAGTTCTTC. As protein: CASSSAAGYYNEQFF.

The chain employs TRBV9 and TRBJ2-7; 8 bases are a match to TRBD1. This CDR3 is built from 15 residues. Germline-derived CDR1 and CDR2 are SGDLS and YYNGEE. The junction had 11 bases not matched to a gene; V was cut back by 3 bases and J by 6 bases. CDR3 DNA: TGTGCCAGCAGCGAGACCGGGACAGGTCCCTTCGAGCAGTACTTC. Protein: CASSETGTGPFEQYF.

V gene TRBV19 combines with J gene TRBJ2-1; 15 positions match TRBD2. The CDR3 has 16 residues. Germline lookup yields CDR1 LNHDA and CDR2 SQIVND (reference sequence). The junction had 6 bases not matched to a gene; V was cut back by 4 bases and J by 8 bases. Here the CDR3 DNA reads TGTGCCAGTAGTAGAGTGGGACTAGCGGGAGGCCATGAGCAGTTCTTC. Residues: CASSRVGLAGGHEQFF.

The chain employs TRBV2 and TRBJ1-5, with 7 positions matching TRBD1. Germline-derived CDR1 and CDR2 are SNHLY and FYNNEI. V lost 9 bases, J lost 5 bases, and 7 bases stayed unmatched. The CDR3 is made up of 13 amino acids. The CDR3 DNA sequence: TGTGCCAGTGCGACAGGGTACTATCAGCCCCAGCATTTT. Its protein is CASATGYYQPQHF.

The chain couples TRBV28 to TRBJ1-1, with 7 positions matching TRBD1. Germline assignment: CDR1 MDHEN and CDR2 SYDVKM. J lost 3 bases, V lost 4 bases, and 17 bases had no gene match. The CDR3 consists of 18 residues. The CDR3 DNA reads TGTGCCAGCAGTTCGGGACAGCTCGAGAACATGTTGGACACTGAAGCTTTCTTT. This translates into CASSSGQLENMLDTEAFF.

This rearrangement joins TRBV11-3 to TRBJ2-7; TRBD1 agrees at 8 bases. This CDR3 region has 14 residues. Germline values: CDR1 SGHNT, CDR2 YENEEA. V shed 1 base and J 3 bases; nucleotides not matched to a gene: 2. The CDR3 nucleotides read TGTGCCAGCAGCTTAGTACAGGGGGACTACGAGCAGTACTTC. The encoded protein is CASSLVQGDYEQYF.

The chain is built from TRBV6-6 and TRBJ2-3, with 7 positions matching TRBD2. Germline V gives CDR1 MNHNY, CDR2 SVGAGI (reference sequence). The CDR3 contains 15 residues. V lost 7 bases, J lost 2 bases, and 9 bases stayed unmatched. The CDR3: CASIDRLAVTDTQYF. The CDR3 nucleotides are TGTGCCAGCATCGATCGACTAGCCGTCACAGATACGCAGTATTTT.

The chain employs TRBV9 and TRBJ2-7, with a tentative D call TRBD1 (6 bases). The J call may be mistaken, given a closer DNA end match to TRBJ2-5. The CDR3 runs to 15 residues. Germline-derived CDR1 and CDR2 are SGDLS and YYNGEE. The CDR3 nucleotides read TGTGCCAGCAGCGTAGCAGGGGCGACCCAAGAGACCCAGTACTTC. Translation gives CASSVAGATQETQYF.

In regard to this clone: One end of the junction does not line up with germline, which may come from a read error. The same CDR3 also results from other DNA sequences found in this sample. The chain has TRBV27 and TRBJ1-5; possibly TRBD1 for D (5 bases). CDR3 length equals 16 residues. Germline V gives CDR1 MNHEY, CDR2 SMNVEV (reference sequence). For the CDR3, the DNA is TGTGCCAGCAGCCCCTTTTGGGGCGTTAGCAATCAGCCCCAGCATTTC. This gives the protein CASSPFWGVSNQPQHF.

The chain employs TRBV10-2 and TRBJ1-5; D is perhaps TRBD1 (6 bases). Germline lookup yields CDR1 WSHSY and CDR2 SAAADI. Trimming removed 6 bases at V and 1 base at J, with 16 bases between. There are 16 residues in the CDR3. The CDR3 DNA reads TGCGCCAGCAGCGGACGCCCCCAGGGGAGCAATCAGCCCCAGCATTTT. It encodes CASSGRPQGSNQPQHF.

The chain has TRBV5-1 and TRBJ2-7; 8 nucleotides line up with TRBD2. V shed 2 bases, J shed 0 bases, and the junction held 7 bases outside the gene matches. The germline V gene encodes CDR1 SGHRS and CDR2 YFSETQ. The CDR3 is 16 amino acids. CDR3 nucleotides: TGCGCCAGCAGCTTAATAGCGGGACGCCTCTCCTACGAGCAGTACTTC. It encodes CASSLIAGRLSYEQYF.

The genes are TRBV9 and TRBJ1-1, with D possibly TRBD1 on 5 matching bases. The CDR3 covers 15 residues. The V end lost 0 bases, the J end lost 2 bases, and 11 bases lay between the germline ends. Per germline, CDR1 SGDLS and CDR2 YYNGEE. The CDR3 DNA is TGTGCCAGCAGCGTAGGGTTGGGGCATAACACTGAAGCTTTCTTT. This encodes CASSVGLGHNTEAFF.

CDR3 in DNA: TGCGCCAGCAGCTTGGCCACTTCCTACGAGCAGTACTTC. Protein product: CASSLATSYEQYF. The rearrangement joins TRBV5-1 to TRBJ2-7, with D hard to call. Trimming pared 0 bases from V and 1 base from J, leaving 5 bases between. This CDR3 has 13 amino acids. Germline assignment: CDR1 SGHRS and CDR2 YFSETQ.

The V call is TRBV21-1, the J call TRBJ2-1; TRBD2 was called by the table and not checked on the DNA. TRBV21-1 has pseudogene status. The CDR3 spans 21 residues. CDR3 residues: CASSKAGIGLAGLSWYNEQFF. The DNA of the CDR3 is TGTGCCAGCAGCAAAGCGGGTATTGGACTAGCGGGACTTTCGTGGTACAATGAGCAGTTCTTC.

The genes are TRBV5-6 and TRBJ2-7; 7 nucleotides align to TRBD1. Trimming took 5 bases from V and 3 from J; bases not matched to a gene: 8. Germline-derived CDR1 and CDR2 are SGHDT and YYEEEE. The CDR3 totals 14 residues. This CDR3 reads CASRRQGEVYEQYF. The CDR3 DNA is TGTGCCAGCAGGAGACAGGGTGAGGTCTACGAGCAGTACTTC.

The rearrangement links TRBV19 to TRBJ1-5; a weak D match, TRBD1 (6 bases). This CDR3 contains 15 residues. The V and J ends lost 3 bases and 7 bases respectively, with 16 bases between them. Germline values: CDR1 LNHDA, CDR2 SQIVND (reference sequence). DNA of the CDR3: TGTGCCAGTAGTATTAGAACAGGGAGAAACCAGCCCCAGCATTTT. Translating it yields CASSIRTGRNQPQHF.

J is TRBJ2-7 and V is TRBV4-1, with 7 positions matching TRBD2. V shed 6 bases and J 5 bases; nucleotides not matched to a gene: 16. The CDR3 runs to 16 residues. Per the germline V gene, CDR1 is MGHRA and CDR2 is YSYEKL. The CDR3 loop reads CASSRRGGSTPNEQYF. The CDR3 DNA reads as TGCGCCAGCAGTCGGCGGGGCGGGAGTACCCCCAACGAGCAGTACTTC.

V and J are TRBV7-9 and TRBJ2-1; 8 bases fit TRBD2. There are 17 residues in the CDR3. The germline V gene has CDR1 SEHNR and CDR2 FQNEAQ (reference sequence). V shed 4 bases, J shed 7 bases, and the junction held 15 bases outside the gene matches. This CDR3 is CASSSGGYGGRRNEQFF. CDR3 nucleotide sequence: TGTGCCAGCAGCTCGGGGGGGTACGGCGGGAGAAGGAATGAGCAGTTCTTC. Filled out from reference TRBV7-9 and TRBJ2-1, the complete variable domain reads DTGVSQNPRHKITKRGQNVTFRCDPISEHNRLYWYRQTLGQGPEFLTYFQNEAQLEKSRLLSDRFSAERPKGSFSTLEIQRTEQGDSAMYLCASSSGGYGGRRNEQFFGPGTRLTVL.

The chain joins TRBV11-2 to TRBJ2-7; TRBD1 is a possible D gene (5 bases). Per the germline V gene, CDR1 is SGHAT and CDR2 is FQNNGV. The CDR3 contains 14 residues. Trimming pared 1 base from V and 3 bases from J, leaving 10 bases between. The CDR3 is CASSLGGSYYEQYF. In DNA, the CDR3 is TGTGCCAGCAGCTTAGGGGGCTCATACTACGAGCAGTACTTC.

The V gene is TRBV28, the J gene TRBJ2-4; a weak D match, TRBD2 (5 bases). The CDR3 totals 17 residues. Trimming pared 2 bases from V and 2 bases from J, leaving 16 bases between. The germline V gene has CDR1 MDHEN and CDR2 SYDVKM. The CDR3 here is CASSLNEGSATKNIQYF. As DNA, the CDR3 is TGTGCCAGCAGTTTAAATGAGGGTTCGGCGACCAAAAACATTCAGTACTTC.

The chain recombines TRBV6-4 with TRBJ1-1, with 7 nucleotides matching TRBD1. Germline V gene sequence: CDR1 MRHNA, CDR2 SNTAGT. The CDR3 sequence is 16 residues long. Trimming cost V 8 bases and J 6 bases; bases outside gene matches: 18. For the CDR3, the DNA is TGTGCCAGCCGCAACACAGGGGCCCTGGCGATCGCTGAAGCTTTCTTT. Translating gives CASRNTGALAIAEAFF.